This TCR beta chain came from a study of regulatory T cells in long-lasting Graves disease. Study findings and constraints: TCR diversity was lower in persistent than newly diagnosed Graves' disease.

Building of the TCR beta libraries involved iRepertoire HTBI primers and Arm-PCR of CDR3 regions. TCRdb ran MiXCR on the multiplex PCR reads and lists one entry per CDR3 protein. Seen here are about 500,000 distinct CDR3 sequences, around 12% observed once, and the top ten hold roughly 9.3%. CDR3 size: 14 residues. The V gene end was trimmed by 0 bases and the J gene end by 7 bases; junction bases not matched to a gene: 4. From germline, CDR1 is SGHTS and CDR2 YDEGEE. Time point described: newly diagnosed GD, antithyroid drugs for less than 3 months. PBMC RNA served as the TCR library source. This clonotype was seen a few times. Its target is unknown. Another study also made use of these data, one on T cells in Graves' hyperthyroidism and ophthalmopathy. This second study says: Model output signaled ophthalmopathy a median roughly 6.1 months ahead of onset.

This TCR came from a woman younger than 45 with Graves disease. The V and J genes are TRBV5-8 and TRBJ1-5; TRBD1 matches at 7 bases. The source material was peripheral blood mononuclear cells (PBMCs), sampled at new diagnosis, from a patient treated with antithyroid drugs. This CDR3 is CASSLERGLQPQHF. As DNA, the CDR3 is TGTGCCAGCAGCTTGGAGAGGGGGCTCCAGCCCCAGCATTTT. Full variable domain (rest looked up from reference TRBV5-8 and TRBJ1-5): EAGVTQSPTHLIKTRGQQATLRCSPISGHTSVYWYQQALGLGLQFLLWYDEGEERNRGNFPPRFSGRQFPNYSSELNVNALELEDSALYLCASSLERGLQPQHFGDGTRLSIL.